This T cell receptor beta chain was captured in a study of CD8+ T cells in alopecia areata. Study-level background: Each day, treated patients took oral tofacitinib twice, at 5 to 10 mg per dose.

Trimming stripped 2 bases from V and 7 bases from J, with 14 bases between. This CDR3 contains 15 residues. Germline V gene lookup returns CDR1 SNHLY and CDR2 FYNNEI. Researchers took lesional scalp punch biopsies and peripheral blood from people who were alopecia areata patients. Notes on this clone: Antigen specificity is unknown.

Whole-study results and caveats: Higher clonality was seen in lesional scalp than in normal scalp, especially in alopecia totalis/universalis.

After isolation, RNA underwent reverse transcription to generate cDNA as the sequencing template. TCRdb's table, derived via immunoSEQ multiplex PCR, lists solely in-frame clones and lacks some. The table lists roughly 6,900 clones, roughly 70% of them singletons. The TCR was taken from a human donor with alopecia areata. The V and J genes are TRBV2 and TRBJ2-2, with D possibly TRBD2 on 7 matching bases. This sample comprised skin, obtained at week 0. CDR3 loop: CASSERWGGDGELFF. DNA for the CDR3: TGTGCCAGCAGTGAAAGGTGGGGGGGCGACGGGGAGCTGTTTTTT. Using reference TRBV2 and TRBJ2-2 for the parts outside the CDR3, the full variable domain is EPEVTQTPSHQVTQMGQEVILRCVPISNHLYFYWYRQILGQKVEFLVSFYNNEISEKSEIFDDQFSVERPDGSNFTLKIRSTKLEDSAMYFCASSERWGGDGELFFGEGSRLTVL.